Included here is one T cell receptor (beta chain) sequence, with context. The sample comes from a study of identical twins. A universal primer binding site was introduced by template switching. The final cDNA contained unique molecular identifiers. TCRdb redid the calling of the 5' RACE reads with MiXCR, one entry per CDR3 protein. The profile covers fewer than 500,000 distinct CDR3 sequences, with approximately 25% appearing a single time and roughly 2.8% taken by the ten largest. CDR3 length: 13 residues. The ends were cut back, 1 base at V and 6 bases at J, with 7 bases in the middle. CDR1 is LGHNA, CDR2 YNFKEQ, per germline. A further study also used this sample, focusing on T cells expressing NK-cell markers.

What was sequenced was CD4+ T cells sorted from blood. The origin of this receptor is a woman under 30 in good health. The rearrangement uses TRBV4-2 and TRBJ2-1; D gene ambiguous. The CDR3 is CASSQVSGNEQFF. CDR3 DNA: TGTGCCAGCAGCCAAGTTTCTGGCAATGAGCAGTTCTTC.